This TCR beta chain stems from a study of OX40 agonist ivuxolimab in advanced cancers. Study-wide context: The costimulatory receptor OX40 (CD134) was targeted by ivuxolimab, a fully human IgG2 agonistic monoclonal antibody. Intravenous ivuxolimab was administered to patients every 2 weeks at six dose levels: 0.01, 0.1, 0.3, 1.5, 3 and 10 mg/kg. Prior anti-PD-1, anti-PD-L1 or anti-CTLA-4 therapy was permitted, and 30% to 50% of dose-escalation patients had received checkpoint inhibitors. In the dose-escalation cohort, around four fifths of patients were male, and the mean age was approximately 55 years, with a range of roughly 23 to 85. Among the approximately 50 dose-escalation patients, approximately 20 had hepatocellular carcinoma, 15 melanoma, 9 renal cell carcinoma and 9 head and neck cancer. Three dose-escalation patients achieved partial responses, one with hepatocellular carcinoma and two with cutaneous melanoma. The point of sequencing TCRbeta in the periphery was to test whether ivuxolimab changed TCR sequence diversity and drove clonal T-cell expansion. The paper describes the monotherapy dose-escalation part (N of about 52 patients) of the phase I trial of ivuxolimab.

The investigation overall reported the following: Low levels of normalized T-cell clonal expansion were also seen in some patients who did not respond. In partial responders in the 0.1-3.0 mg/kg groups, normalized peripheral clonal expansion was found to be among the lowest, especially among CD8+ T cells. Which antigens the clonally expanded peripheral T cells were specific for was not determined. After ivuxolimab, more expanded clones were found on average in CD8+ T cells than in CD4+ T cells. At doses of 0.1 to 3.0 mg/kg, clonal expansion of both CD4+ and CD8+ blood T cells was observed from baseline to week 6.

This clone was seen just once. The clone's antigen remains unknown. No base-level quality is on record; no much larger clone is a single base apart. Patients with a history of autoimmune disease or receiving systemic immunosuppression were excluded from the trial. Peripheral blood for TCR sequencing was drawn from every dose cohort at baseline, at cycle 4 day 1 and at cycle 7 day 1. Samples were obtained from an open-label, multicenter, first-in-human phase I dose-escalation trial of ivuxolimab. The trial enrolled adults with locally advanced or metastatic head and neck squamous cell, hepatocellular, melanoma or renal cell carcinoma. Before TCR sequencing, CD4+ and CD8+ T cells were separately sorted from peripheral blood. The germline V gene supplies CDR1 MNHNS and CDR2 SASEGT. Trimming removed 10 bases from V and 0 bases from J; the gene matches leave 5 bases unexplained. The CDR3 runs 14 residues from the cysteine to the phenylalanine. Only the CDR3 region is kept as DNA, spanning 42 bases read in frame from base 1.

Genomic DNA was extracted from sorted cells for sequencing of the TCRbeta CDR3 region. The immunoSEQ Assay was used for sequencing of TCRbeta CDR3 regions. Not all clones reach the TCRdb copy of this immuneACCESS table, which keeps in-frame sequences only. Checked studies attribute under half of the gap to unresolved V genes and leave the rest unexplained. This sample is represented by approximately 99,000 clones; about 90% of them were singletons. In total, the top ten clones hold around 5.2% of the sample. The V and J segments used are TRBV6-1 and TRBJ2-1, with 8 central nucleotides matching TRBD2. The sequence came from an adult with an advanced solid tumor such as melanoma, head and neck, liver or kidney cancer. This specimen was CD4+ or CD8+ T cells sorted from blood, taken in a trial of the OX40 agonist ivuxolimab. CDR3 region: CATKRELSYNEQFF. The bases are TGTGCCACGAAGCGGGAGCTCTCCTACAATGAGCAGTTCTTC.